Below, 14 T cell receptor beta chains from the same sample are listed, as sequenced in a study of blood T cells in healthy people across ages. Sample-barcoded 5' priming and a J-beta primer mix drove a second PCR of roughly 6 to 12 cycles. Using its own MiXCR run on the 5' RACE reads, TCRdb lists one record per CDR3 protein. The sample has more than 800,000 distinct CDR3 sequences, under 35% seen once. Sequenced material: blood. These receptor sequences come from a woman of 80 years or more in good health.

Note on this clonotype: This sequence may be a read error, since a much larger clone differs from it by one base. CDR3 in DNA: TGCGCCAGCAGCTTGCGGTTGAGGGAAACCGAGCAGTACTTC. This encodes CASSLRLRETEQYF. The chain employs TRBV5-1 and TRBJ2-7, with D possibly TRBD2 on 5 matching bases. Per germline, CDR1 SGHRS and CDR2 YFSETQ. CDR3 length equals 14 residues. The germline V and J ends were trimmed by 1 base and 6 bases, with 14 bases remaining between them.

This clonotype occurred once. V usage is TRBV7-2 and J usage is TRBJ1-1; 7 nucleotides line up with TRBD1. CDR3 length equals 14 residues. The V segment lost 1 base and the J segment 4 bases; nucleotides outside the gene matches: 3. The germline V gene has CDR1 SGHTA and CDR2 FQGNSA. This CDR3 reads CASSLDAGGTEAFF. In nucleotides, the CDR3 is TGTGCCAGCAGCTTAGATGCAGGGGGCACTGAAGCTTTCTTT.

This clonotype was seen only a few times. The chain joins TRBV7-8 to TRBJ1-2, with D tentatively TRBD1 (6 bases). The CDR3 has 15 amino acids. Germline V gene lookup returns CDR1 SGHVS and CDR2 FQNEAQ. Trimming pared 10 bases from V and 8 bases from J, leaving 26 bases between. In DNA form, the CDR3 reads TGTGCCATTCTAAGGGGGGGCGTAGGCCCGGGGGGCTACACCTTC. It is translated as CAILRGGVGPGGYTF.

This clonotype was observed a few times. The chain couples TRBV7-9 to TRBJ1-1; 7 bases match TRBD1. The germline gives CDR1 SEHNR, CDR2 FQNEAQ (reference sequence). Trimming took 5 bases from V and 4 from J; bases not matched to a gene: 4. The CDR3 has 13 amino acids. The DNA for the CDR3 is TGTGCCAGCAGCCCGGGACAGATCACTGAAGCTTTCTTT. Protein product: CASSPGQITEAFF.

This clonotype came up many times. CDR3 in amino acids: CSARSTKGPLYEQYF. The CDR3 DNA is TGCAGTGCTAGATCGACAAAGGGACCCCTCTACGAGCAGTACTTC. The chain joins TRBV20-1 to TRBJ2-7, with D tentatively TRBD1 or TRBD2 (5 bases each). Germline loops: CDR1 DFQATT, CDR2 SNEGSKA (reference sequence). CDR3 length: 15 amino acids. The V gene lost 2 bases and the J gene lost 3 bases, with 17 bases spanning the gap.

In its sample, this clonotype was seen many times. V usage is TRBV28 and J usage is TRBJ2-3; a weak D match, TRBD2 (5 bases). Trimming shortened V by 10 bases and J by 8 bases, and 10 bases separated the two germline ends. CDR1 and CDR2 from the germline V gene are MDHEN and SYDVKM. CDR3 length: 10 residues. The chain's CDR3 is CATSAGTQYF. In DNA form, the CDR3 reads TGTGCCACCTCCGCGGGTACGCAGTATTTT.

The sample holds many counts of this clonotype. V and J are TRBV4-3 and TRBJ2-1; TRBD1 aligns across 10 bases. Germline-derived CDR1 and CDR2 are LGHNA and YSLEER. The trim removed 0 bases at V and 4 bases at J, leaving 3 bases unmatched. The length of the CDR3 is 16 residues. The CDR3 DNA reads TGCGCCAGCAGCCAAGATTGGGGACAGGGGTACAATGAGCAGTTCTTC. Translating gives CASSQDWGQGYNEQFF.

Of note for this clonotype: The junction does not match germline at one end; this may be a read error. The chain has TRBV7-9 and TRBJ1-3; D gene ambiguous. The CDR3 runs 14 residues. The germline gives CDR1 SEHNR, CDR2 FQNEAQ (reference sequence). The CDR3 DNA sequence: TGTGCCTGCAGCTTAGTCGAAGTCGGAAACACCATATATTTT. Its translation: CACSLVEVGNTIYF. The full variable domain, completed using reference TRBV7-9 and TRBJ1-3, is DTGVSQNPRHKITKRGQNVTFRCDPISEHNRLYWYRQTLGQGPEFLTYFQNEAQLEKSRLLSDRFSAERPKGSFSTLEIQRTEQGDSAMYLCACSLVEVGNTIYFGEGSWLTVV.

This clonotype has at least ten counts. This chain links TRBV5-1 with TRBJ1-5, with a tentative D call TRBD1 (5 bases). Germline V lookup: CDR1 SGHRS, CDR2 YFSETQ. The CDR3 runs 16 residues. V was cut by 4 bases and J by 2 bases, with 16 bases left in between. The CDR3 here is CASSPWGGEGNQPQHF. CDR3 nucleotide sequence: TGCGCCAGCAGCCCATGGGGGGGAGAGGGCAATCAGCCCCAGCATTTT.

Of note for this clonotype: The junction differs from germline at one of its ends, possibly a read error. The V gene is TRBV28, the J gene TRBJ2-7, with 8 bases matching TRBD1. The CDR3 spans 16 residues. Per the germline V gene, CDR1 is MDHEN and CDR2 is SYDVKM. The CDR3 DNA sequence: TGTGCCAACAGTTTAGATTTGGGGCAGGGGGCAAGTGAGCAGTACTTC. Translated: CANSLDLGQGASEQYF.

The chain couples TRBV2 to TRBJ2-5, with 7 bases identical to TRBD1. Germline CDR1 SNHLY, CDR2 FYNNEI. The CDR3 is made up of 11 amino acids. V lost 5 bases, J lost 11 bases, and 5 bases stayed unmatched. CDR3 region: CASSTGAGQYF. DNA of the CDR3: TGTGCCAGCAGTACAGGGGCCGGGCAGTACTTC.

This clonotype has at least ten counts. CDR3 sequence (DNA): TGTGCCAGCAGCTTAGTGTCGGGGCGCCAAGAGACCCAGTACTTC. Amino acids: CASSLVSGRQETQYF. The chain recombines TRBV7-2 with TRBJ2-5; TRBD1 or TRBD2 may be the D gene (5 bases each). Germline values: CDR1 SGHTA, CDR2 FQGNSA. CDR3 size: 15 residues. Trimming took off 1 base at V and 1 base at J, with 10 bases between the two ends.

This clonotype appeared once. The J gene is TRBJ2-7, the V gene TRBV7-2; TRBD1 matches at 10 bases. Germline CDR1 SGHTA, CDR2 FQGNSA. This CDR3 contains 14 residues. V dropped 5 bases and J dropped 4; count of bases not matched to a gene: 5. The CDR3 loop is CASSARQGAYEQYF. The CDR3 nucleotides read TGTGCCAGCAGCGCTCGACAGGGGGCTTACGAGCAGTACTTC.

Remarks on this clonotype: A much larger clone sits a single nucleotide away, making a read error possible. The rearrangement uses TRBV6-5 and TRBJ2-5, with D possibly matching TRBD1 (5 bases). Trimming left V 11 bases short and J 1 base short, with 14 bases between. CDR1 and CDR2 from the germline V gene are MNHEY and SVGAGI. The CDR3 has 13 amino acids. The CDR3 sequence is CAGTQTAQETQYF. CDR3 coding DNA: TGTGCCGGCACCCAGACAGCCCAAGAGACCCAGTACTTC.